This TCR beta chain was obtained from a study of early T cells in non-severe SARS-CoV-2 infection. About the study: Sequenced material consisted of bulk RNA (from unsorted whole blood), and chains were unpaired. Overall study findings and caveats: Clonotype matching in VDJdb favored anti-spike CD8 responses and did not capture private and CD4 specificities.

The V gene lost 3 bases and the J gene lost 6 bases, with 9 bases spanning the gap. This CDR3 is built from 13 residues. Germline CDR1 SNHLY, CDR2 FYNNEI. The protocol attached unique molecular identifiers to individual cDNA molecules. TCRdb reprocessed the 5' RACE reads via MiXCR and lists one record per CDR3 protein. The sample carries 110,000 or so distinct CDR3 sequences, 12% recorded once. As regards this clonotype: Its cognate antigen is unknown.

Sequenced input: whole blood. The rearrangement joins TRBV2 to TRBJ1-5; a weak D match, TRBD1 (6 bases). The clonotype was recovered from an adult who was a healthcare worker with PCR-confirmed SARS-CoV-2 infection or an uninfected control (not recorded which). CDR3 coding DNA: TGTGCCAGCAGTGACAGGGGCAGTCAGCCCCAGCATTTT. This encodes CASSDRGSQPQHF.